This T cell receptor (beta chain) appears in the sequencing data of a study of shared clonotypes between healthy human individuals. For the study at large: There were three CD4 naive, three CD4 memory, two CD8 naive and one CD8 memory plates per donor. Study-wide points: Sharing across a few donors was seen in about 5% of naive CD4 clonotypes.

The method was immunoSEQ multiplex PCR; TCRdb's version includes in-frame clones alone and lacks a portion of them. The table includes 740,000 or so clones, 73% detected once. The healthy adult donors were HIV-negative and reported no recent acute infections or vaccinations. Naive CD45RA+ and memory CD45RA-negative subsets were split from CD4+ cells. To note about this clone: No antigen is known for it. This may come from a read error, since a much larger clone is one base off.

CDR1 MNHEY and CDR2 SMNVEV come from the germline V gene (reference sequence). This CDR3 has 11 residues. V lost 1 base, J lost 7 bases, and 2 bases lay in between. The clonotype was recovered from a woman in her twenties or thirties in good health. The chain recombines TRBV27 with TRBJ1-5; D call uncertain. The specimen was memory CD4+ T cells sorted from blood. Noted subset: CD45RA-negative fraction. CDR3: CASSLWQPQHF. For the CDR3, the DNA is TGTGCCAGCAGTTTATGGCAGCCCCAGCATTTT.